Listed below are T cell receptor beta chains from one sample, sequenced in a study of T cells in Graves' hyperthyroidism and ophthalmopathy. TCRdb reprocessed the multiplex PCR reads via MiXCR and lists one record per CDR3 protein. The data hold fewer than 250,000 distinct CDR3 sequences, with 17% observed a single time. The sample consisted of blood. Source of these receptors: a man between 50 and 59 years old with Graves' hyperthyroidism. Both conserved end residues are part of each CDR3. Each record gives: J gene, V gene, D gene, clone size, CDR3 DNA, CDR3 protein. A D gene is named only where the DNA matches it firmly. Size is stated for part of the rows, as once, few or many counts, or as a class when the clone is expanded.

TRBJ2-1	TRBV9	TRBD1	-	TGTGCCAGCAGCGCCCCGAAATGGGACAGGGGTAGCAATGAGCAGTTCTTC	CASSAPKWDRGSNEQFF
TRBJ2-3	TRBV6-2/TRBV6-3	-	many	TGTGCCAGTCGCATCATGGGGGGCACAGATACGCAGTATTTT	CASRIMGGTDTQYF
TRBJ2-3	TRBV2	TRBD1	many	TGTGCCAGCAGTGAATTTCCGGACAGGGGAGGCACAGATACGCAGTATTTT	CASSEFPDRGGTDTQYF
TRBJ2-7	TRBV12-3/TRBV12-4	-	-	TGTGCCAGCAGTCCGGACCTCAGAGGGGCTCAGGCCTACGAGCAGTACTTC	CASSPDLRGAQAYEQYF
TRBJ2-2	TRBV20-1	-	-	TGCAGTGCTAGGGACTACTACACCGGGGAGCTGTTTTTT	CSARDYYTGELFF
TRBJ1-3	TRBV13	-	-	TGTGCCAGCAGCTTCTCCGTAACTACTTCTGGAAACACCATATATTTT	CASSFSVTTSGNTIYF
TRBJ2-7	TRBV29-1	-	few	TGCAGCGCCGCCGGGTCTTGGGACTCCTACGAGCAGTACTTC	CSAAGSWDSYEQYF
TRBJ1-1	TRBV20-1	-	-	TGCAGTGCCCTGGACACGAACACTGAAGCTTTCTTT	CSALDTNTEAFF
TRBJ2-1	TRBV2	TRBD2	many	TGTGCCAGCAAACTGACTAGCGGTCCGCCCCTTTACAATGAGCAGTTCTTC	CASKLTSGPPLYNEQFF
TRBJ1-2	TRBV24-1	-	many	TGTGCCACCAGTGATAACAGGGATGGCTACACCTTC	CATSDNRDGYTF
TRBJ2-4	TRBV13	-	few	TGTGCCAGCAGCAGAGAAGGGGTGAACATTCAGTACTTC	CASSREGVNIQYF
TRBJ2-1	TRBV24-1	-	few	TGTGCCACCAGTGACCCCGGGATTGTCGATGAGCAGTTCTTC	CATSDPGIVDEQFF
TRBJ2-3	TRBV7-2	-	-	TGTGCCAGCAGCTTATCCCCCCCCGGGGTGACAGATACGCAGTATTTT	CASSLSPPGVTDTQYF
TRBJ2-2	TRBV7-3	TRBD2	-	TGTGCCAGCAGCTTAACGTCTAGCGGAGGGACCGGGGAGCTGTTTTTT	CASSLTSSGGTGELFF
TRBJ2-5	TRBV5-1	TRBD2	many	TGCGCCAGCGCCCCCGCTAGCGGCAACCAAGAGACCCAGTACTTC	CASAPASGNQETQYF
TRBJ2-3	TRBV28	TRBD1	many	TGTGCCAGCAGTCCCGGGACAGGGGGCCAAGATACGCAGTATTTT	CASSPGTGGQDTQYF
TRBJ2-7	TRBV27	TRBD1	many	TGTGCCAGCAGTTTAGGGACAGGGGAGGGCGAGCAGTACTTC	CASSLGTGEGEQYF
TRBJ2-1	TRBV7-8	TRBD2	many	TGTGCCAGCAGCCCCCATAGGACTAGCAGGGCCAATGAGCAGTTCTTC	CASSPHRTSRANEQFF
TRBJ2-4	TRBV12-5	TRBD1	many	TGTGCTAGTGGTTTGGTAATCGACAGGGGGCTCGGGAACATTCAGTACTTC	CASGLVIDRGLGNIQYF
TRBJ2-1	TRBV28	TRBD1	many	TGTGCCAGCAGCGAAGACAGGGAAATCACCTACAATGAGCAGTTCTTC	CASSEDREITYNEQFF
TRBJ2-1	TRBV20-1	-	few	TGCAGTTCCGGGACATATCACTACAATGAGCAGTTCTTC	CSSGTYHYNEQFF
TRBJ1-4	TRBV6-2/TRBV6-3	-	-	TGTGCCACCAGTTCTCTCAGAAAACTGTTTTTT	CATSSLRKLFF
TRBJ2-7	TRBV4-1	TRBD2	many	TGCGCCAGCAGGGATCTAGCGGGACGTACCTACGAGCAGTACTTC	CASRDLAGRTYEQYF
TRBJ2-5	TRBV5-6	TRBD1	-	TGTGCCAGCAGCTTGGCCGGGCAGGGGGTGCAAGAGACCCAGTACTTC	CASSLAGQGVQETQYF
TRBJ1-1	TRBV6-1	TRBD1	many	TGTGCCAGCACCCACGGGGACAGGTATCTCGCTGAAGCTTTCTTT	CASTHGDRYLAEAFF
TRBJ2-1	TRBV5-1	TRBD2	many	TGCGCCAGCAGCTTTTCACTAGCGGGAGTCGATGAGCAGTTCTTC	CASSFSLAGVDEQFF
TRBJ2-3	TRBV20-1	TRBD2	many	TGCAGTGCTAGAGATCCCGTTCGGGAGGGAGGCGCAGATACGCAGTATTTT	CSARDPVREGGADTQYF
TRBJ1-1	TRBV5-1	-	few	TGCGCCAGCAGCGATCAGGGGCCTGATGAAGCTTTCTTT	CASSDQGPDEAFF
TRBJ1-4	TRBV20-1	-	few	TGCAGTGCTGGCGGGGCAGCTAATGAAAAACTGTTTTTT	CSAGGAANEKLFF
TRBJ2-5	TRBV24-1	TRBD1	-	TGTGCCACCAGACCGACAGGGGTAGAGACCCAGTACTTC	CATRPTGVETQYF
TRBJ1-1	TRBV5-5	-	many	TGTGCCAGCAGCTTGGAGGGCCATGCAGGCTGGGGAGAAGCTTTCTTT	CASSLEGHAGWGEAFF
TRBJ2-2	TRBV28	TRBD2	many	TGTGCCAGCAGTTTCCCCTCTAGCGGGACATCGAACACCGGGGAGCTGTTTTTT	CASSFPSSGTSNTGELFF
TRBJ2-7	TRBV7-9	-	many	TGTGCCAGCAGTAGACGTGAAGTCTACGAGCAGTACTTC	CASSRREVYEQYF
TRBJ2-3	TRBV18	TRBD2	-	TGTGCCAGCTCACCCTGGACTAGCGGGAGGAGGGATACGCAGTATTTT	CASSPWTSGRRDTQYF
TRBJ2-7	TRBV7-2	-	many	TGTGCCAGCAGCTTAGCTCGAGAAATAGACGAGCAGTACTTC	CASSLAREIDEQYF
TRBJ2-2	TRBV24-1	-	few	TGTGCCACCAGTGACCCCGGACAGTATACCGGGGAGCTGTTTTTT	CATSDPGQYTGELFF
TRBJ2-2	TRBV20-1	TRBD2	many	TGCAGTGCTCAGCGGGAGTACAGAGCCGGGGAGCTGTTTTTT	CSAQREYRAGELFF
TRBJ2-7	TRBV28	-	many	TGTGCCAGCGTCCCTGCGGGCGGCAGCTCCTACGAGCAGTACTTC	CASVPAGGSSYEQYF
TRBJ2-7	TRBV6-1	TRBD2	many	TGTGCCAGCAGGAAGGCTAGCGGGAGGAGGGACGAGCAGTACTTC	CASRKASGRRDEQYF